This TCR beta chain appears in the sequencing data of a study of T cells in Graves' hyperthyroidism and ophthalmopathy. V lost 4 bases and J lost 0, with 12 bases in between. The CDR3 is made up of 15 amino acids. CDR1 and CDR2 from the germline V gene are MNHEY and SMNVEV (reference sequence). In its sample, this clonotype was seen many times. Its matching antigen is unknown. Diagnosing involved the use of clinical symptoms, serum thyroxine and TRAb, thyroid ultrasound and orbital computed tomography. Study-wide findings and caveats: Researchers found most expanded thyroid clonotypes above 0.001 in blood as well.

TCR beta CDR3 regions were amplified from RNA. First-round RT-PCR with HTBI primers amplified the TCR CDR3 region. TCRdb used MiXCR to reprocess the multiplex PCR reads, holding one entry per CDR3 protein. The sample lists 550,000 to 800,000 distinct CDR3 sequences, around 15% seen once, with 15% to 17% in the top ten. The V gene is TRBV27, the J gene TRBJ1-1, with D tentatively TRBD1 (6 bases). Source material: blood. The TCR comes from a middle-aged man with Graves' hyperthyroidism. CDR3 DNA sequence: TGTGCCAGCAGTTCCGGAGACAGGATGAACACTGAAGCTTTCTTT. Residues: CASSSGDRMNTEAFF.